The 32 T cell receptor beta chains in this list originate from one sample, sequenced in a study of T cells in Graves' hyperthyroidism and ophthalmopathy (dated by TCRdb to the late 2010s). The library was made by multiplex PCR. Instrument on record: Illumina HiSeq 2000. Amplification of TCR beta CDR3 regions was carried out from RNA transcripts. The first round of RT-PCR for the TCR CDR3 was performed with the HTBI primer set and the Qiagen OneStep RT-PCR kit. Using fastp trimming at Q25 and MiXCR clonotype assembly, TCRdb reanalyzed the public sequencing data and kept in-frame beta chains. CDR3 protein sequences are deduplicated, and each keeps its most common genes and DNA. For this sample the table gives a few hundred thousand distinct CDR3 sequences, of which around 46% were detected only once. The ten largest clones take up more than 7.5% of the sample. The sample consisted of peripheral blood or thyroid tissue (not recorded which). All receptors derive from a woman aged 18-29 years with Graves' hyperthyroidism.

This clonotype appeared many times. The gene calls are TRBV6-2 or TRBV6-3 and TRBJ2-5, with D maybe TRBD1 (5 bases). V lost 4 bases and J 1 base, leaving 7 bases between the germline ends. CDR3 size: 13 residues. CDR1 is MNHEY, CDR2 SVGEGT, per germline. The CDR3 loop is CASSWGAQETQYF. The CDR3 nucleotides are TGTGCCAGCAGTTGGGGCGCCCAAGAGACCCAGTACTTC.

This chain joins TRBV20-1 and TRBJ2-5; maybe TRBD2 (6 bases). The V and J ends lost 6 bases and 4 bases respectively, with 18 bases between them. Germline V gene data show CDR1 as DFQATT and CDR2 as SNEGSKA (reference sequence). CDR3 length: 14 residues. The CDR3 sequence is CSARRAGRLETQYF. The CDR3 DNA sequence: TGCAGTGCCCGAAGGGCAGGGAGGTTAGAGACCCAGTACTTC.

In this sample, this clonotype turned up many times. The chain is built from TRBV6-5 and TRBJ1-5, with TRBD1 matching 9 bases. This CDR3 is 16 amino acids long. Unmatched junction bases numbered 10, after V lost 6 bases and J lost 4 bases. Germline V lookup: CDR1 MNHEY, CDR2 SVGAGI. CDR3 protein: CASRTTTGGLNQPQHF. As DNA, the CDR3 is TGTGCCAGCAGAACAACCACAGGGGGCCTAAATCAGCCCCAGCATTTT.

This clonotype occurred many times. This chain links TRBV5-1 with TRBJ2-7; TRBD2 agrees at 7 bases. The CDR3 contains 16 residues. The germline gives CDR1 SGHRS, CDR2 YFSETQ. V trimming: 0 bases; J trimming: 6 bases; junction bases outside the gene matches: 12. CDR3 DNA sequence: TGCGCCAGCAGCTTGGCGAGGTACCGGGACTACTGCGAGCAGTACTTC. Amino acid sequence: CASSLARYRDYCEQYF.

In this sample, this clonotype turned up many times. Germline is not matched at one junction end, which may reflect a read error. The rearrangement links TRBV7-9 to TRBJ1-1; TRBD1 is a possible D gene (5 bases). The CDR3 loop spans 16 amino acids. The germline V gene has CDR1 SEHNR and CDR2 FQNEAQ (reference sequence). The CDR3 region is CAGSLAAGPMNTEAFF. In nucleotides, the CDR3 is TGTGCCGGCAGCTTAGCGGCAGGGCCCATGAACACTGAAGCTTTCTTT. The complete variable domain, with remaining parts taken from reference TRBV7-9 and TRBJ1-1, reads DTGVSQNPRHKITKRGQNVTFRCDPISEHNRLYWYRQTLGQGPEFLTYFQNEAQLEKSRLLSDRFSAERPKGSFSTLEIQRTEQGDSAMYLCAGSLAAGPMNTEAFFGQGTRLTVV.

Details on this clonotype: Here the CDR3 omits its conserved ending phenylalanine or tryptophan, so a read error is the likely source. The rearrangement links TRBV20-1 to TRBJ1-1, with D possibly TRBD1 on 6 matching bases. Trimming removed 6 bases from V and 0 bases from J, with 11 bases in between. The germline CDR1 and CDR2 sequences are DFQATT and SNEGSKA (reference sequence). The CDR3 is 13 residues long. In DNA, the CDR3 is TGCAGTGCCGGAACAGGGCTGAACACTGAAGCTTTCTCT. As protein: CSAGTGLNTEAFS.

V is TRBV24-1 and J is TRBJ2-7; D not resolved. This CDR3 has 12 amino acids. Germline values: CDR1 KGHDR, CDR2 SFDVKD. V gave up 4 bases and J gave up 2 bases, with 5 bases separating them. The CDR3: CATSDGPYEQYF. CDR3 DNA: TGTGCCACCAGTGACGGTCCCTACGAGCAGTACTTC.

This clonotype occurred many times. The gene calls are TRBV6-6 and TRBJ2-2, with TRBD2 identical over 14 bases. V lost 6 bases and J lost 2; bases outside the gene matches: 2. The CDR3 loop spans 16 amino acids. CDR1 and CDR2 (germline): MNHNY, SVGAGI (reference sequence). The CDR3 here is CASRGLAGANTGELFF. The CDR3 DNA reads as TGTGCCAGCAGGGGACTAGCGGGAGCAAACACCGGGGAGCTGTTTTTT.

This clonotype was detected many times. The rearrangement links TRBV4-1 to TRBJ1-1, with D hard to call. Trimming pared 3 bases from V and 8 bases from J, leaving 19 bases between. The CDR3 has 15 residues. The germline gives CDR1 MGHRA, CDR2 YSYEKL. The CDR3 DNA reads as TGCGCCAGCAGCCAGGTACTACTGATTGTCGGGGAAGCTTTCTTT. It translates to CASSQVLLIVGEAFF.

V usage is TRBV24-1 and J usage is TRBJ2-1; D unclear. CDR3 length: 17 residues. V lost 1 base to trimming and J lost 0 bases, with 12 bases between them. Germline-derived CDR1 and CDR2 are KGHDR and SFDVKD. CDR3 coding DNA: TGTGCCACCAGTGATTTCTCTAGAGGTAGCTCCTACAATGAGCAGTTCTTC. This codes for CATSDFSRGSSYNEQFF.

V gene TRBV10-3 combines with J gene TRBJ1-2; no reliable D call. Germline V gives CDR1 ENHRY, CDR2 SYGVKD. Trimming shortened V by 5 bases and J by 7 bases, and 17 bases separated the two germline ends. This CDR3 contains 14 residues. Here the CDR3 DNA reads TGTGCCATCAGTTTATCGATGGGAGTAGTTGGCTACACCTTC. It translates to CAISLSMGVVGYTF.

This chain joins TRBV30 and TRBJ1-6, with D possibly matching TRBD1 (6 bases). CDR3 size: 14 residues. V lost 3 bases to trimming and J lost 6 bases, with 12 bases between them. Per germline, CDR1 GTSNPN and CDR2 SVGIG (reference sequence). The CDR3 reads CAWSGIGGNSPLHF. DNA of the CDR3: TGTGCCTGGAGCGGGATAGGGGGTAATTCACCCCTCCACTTT.

The CDR3 sequence is CATSISGNSYNEQYF. CDR3 in DNA: TGTGCCACCAGCATAAGCGGGAACTCCTACAATGAGCAGTACTTC. The chain carries TRBV15 and TRBJ2-7; 7 bases fit TRBD2. Germline CDR1 reads LNHNV; CDR2 reads YYDKDF (reference sequence). After removal of 4 bases from V and 7 bases from J, the junction contained 13 bases not matched to a gene. CDR3 length: 15 residues.

A few counts support this clonotype. The chain is built from TRBV6-2 or TRBV6-3 and TRBJ2-5; unclear D gene. CDR1 is MNHEY and CDR2 is SVGEGT in the germline V gene. This CDR3 is built from 15 residues. Trimming removed 5 bases from V and 5 bases from J, with 18 bases in between. CDR3 in amino acids: CASSHPSPRKETQYF. CDR3 DNA: TGTGCCAGCAGTCACCCCTCGCCTAGAAAGGAGACCCAGTACTTC.

For this clonotype: The junction shows a germline mismatch at one end, possibly a read error. V usage is TRBV20-1 and J usage is TRBJ2-2; 11 nucleotides match TRBD2. The CDR3 runs 16 residues. Germline V gene lookup returns CDR1 DFQATT and CDR2 SNEGSKA (reference sequence). CDR3 DNA sequence: TGCAGTGCTAGAGATCCCCTAGCGGGAGGAACCGAGGAGCTGTTTTTT. It specifies CSARDPLAGGTEELFF.

The V gene is TRBV11-2, the J gene TRBJ2-3; D may match TRBD1 or TRBD2 (5 bases each). V was trimmed by 8 bases and J by 4 bases, leaving 10 bases between them. CDR1 is SGHAT and CDR2 is FQNNGV in the germline V gene. This CDR3 region has 12 residues. The CDR3 DNA sequence: TGTGCCAGCGGGACGGCCGCAGATACGCAGTATTTT. Protein sequence: CASGTAADTQYF.

The V and J genes are TRBV2 and TRBJ2-7; 12 positions match TRBD2. The germline CDR1 and CDR2 sequences are SNHLY and FYNNEI. The CDR3 length is 15 residues. Trimming removed 7 bases from V and 1 base from J; junction bases left unmatched: 5. CDR3 nucleotides: TGTGCCAGCATGGAGACTAGCGGGAGTTCCTACGAGCAGTACTTC. It is translated as CASMETSGSSYEQYF.

This clonotype was recorded many times. The chain carries TRBV20-1 and TRBJ1-2; 8 nucleotides agree with TRBD1. The germline V gene encodes CDR1 DFQATT and CDR2 SNEGSKA (reference sequence). The V and J ends lost 2 bases and 3 bases, in that order; junction bases with no gene match: 14. The CDR3 runs 17 residues. CDR3 residues: CSARFRDRIKGDYGYTF. The CDR3 DNA sequence: TGCAGTGCTAGATTCCGGGACAGGATAAAAGGGGACTATGGCTACACCTTC.

The rearrangement links TRBV6-2 or TRBV6-3 to TRBJ2-7; 9 positions agree with TRBD1. Germline assignment: CDR1 MNHEY and CDR2 SVGEGT. This CDR3 region has 15 residues. V trimming: 6 bases; J trimming: 2 bases; junction bases outside the gene matches: 8. CDR3 nucleotides: TGTGCCAGCAGAAAGTGGACAGGGGAAACCTACGAGCAGTACTTC. It is translated as CASRKWTGETYEQYF.

The chain employs TRBV2 and TRBJ1-2, with TRBD1 as a possible D gene (5 bases). This CDR3 is built from 13 residues. Germline V gives CDR1 SNHLY, CDR2 FYNNEI. The CDR3 loop reads CARDYQGLYGYTF. Written as DNA, the CDR3 is TGTGCTAGAGATTACCAGGGACTATATGGCTACACCTTC. Full variable domain (missing parts from reference TRBV2 and TRBJ1-2): EPEVTQTPSHQVTQMGQEVILRCVPISNHLYFYWYRQILGQKVEFLVSFYNNEISEKSEIFDDQFSVERPDGSNFTLKIRSTKLEDSAMYFCARDYQGLYGYTFGSGTRLTVV.

The chain couples TRBV4-3 to TRBJ1-4, with D hard to call. The CDR3 consists of 14 residues. Germline loops: CDR1 LGHNA, CDR2 YSLEER. V gave up 3 bases and J gave up 5 bases, with 10 bases separating them. CDR3 sequence reads: CASSQGSLNEKLFF. The CDR3 DNA follows: TGCGCCAGCAGCCAGGGCAGTCTAAATGAAAAACTGTTTTTT.

Many counts were recorded for this clonotype. V gene TRBV29-1 combines with J gene TRBJ1-1; D perhaps matches TRBD1 (6 bases). Trimming removed 5 bases from V and 4 bases from J, with 14 bases in between. From germline, CDR1 is SQVTM and CDR2 ANQGSEA. This CDR3 is 13 amino acids long. CDR3 residues: CSVKAQGPTEAFF. The CDR3 region has the DNA TGCAGCGTTAAGGCCCAGGGGCCCACTGAAGCTTTCTTT.

This clonotype was seen just once. The rearrangement joins TRBV20-1 to TRBJ1-6, with a weak D call TRBD1 (5 bases). Germline V lookup: CDR1 DFQATT, CDR2 SNEGSKA (reference sequence). Between the trimmed V and J ends, which lost 7 bases and 9 bases, there was a span of 16 bases. The CDR3 sequence is 13 residues long. The CDR3 DNA reads as TGCAGTGTTACGGTGGGGGGTATTTCACCCCTCCACTTT. This codes for CSVTVGGISPLHF.

The chain employs TRBV30 and TRBJ1-4; D unclear. The CDR3 sequence is 14 residues long. V lost 5 bases and J lost 0, with 10 bases in between. CDR1 and CDR2 (germline): GTSNPN, SVGIG (reference sequence). CDR3 sequence reads: CAWAAAPTNEKLFF. In DNA, the CDR3 is TGTGCCTGGGCGGCAGCCCCAACTAATGAAAAACTGTTTTTT.

As to this clonotype: Because the CDR3's place on the DNA is in doubt, the DNA is left out and the CDR3 is given as listed by TCRdb. The chain combines TRBV18 with TRBJ2-5. The CDR3 length is 14 residues, termini included. The germline V gene has CDR1 KGHSH and CDR2 LQKENI. The CDR3 reads CASSPDFAGGTRYF.

This clonotype was counted between two and nine times. The rearrangement uses TRBV18 and TRBJ1-3; possibly TRBD1 for D (6 bases). V lost 3 bases to trimming and J lost 4 bases, with 16 bases between them. Germline V gives CDR1 KGHSH, CDR2 LQKENI. This CDR3 contains 16 residues. CDR3 coding DNA: TGTGCCAGCTCACCGCAGCAGGGGCGCAGGGGAAACACCATATATTTT. Translating gives CASSPQQGRRGNTIYF. Together with reference TRBV18 and TRBJ1-3, the CDR3 gives the full variable domain: NAGVMQNPRHLVRRRGQEARLRCSPMKGHSHVYWYRQLPEEGLKFMVYLQKENIIDESGMPKERFSAEFPKEGPSILRIQQVVRGDSAAYFCASSPQQGRRGNTIYFGEGSWLTVV.

The V call is TRBV10-3, the J call TRBJ2-2; no clear D. The CDR3 sequence is 13 residues long. From germline, CDR1 is ENHRY and CDR2 SYGVKD. The V end was cut by 6 bases, the J end by 5 bases, with 10 bases between. The CDR3 spells CAIRDYLTGELFF. CDR3 nucleotides: TGTGCCATCAGAGATTACCTTACCGGGGAGCTGTTTTTT.

The rearrangement links TRBV29-1 to TRBJ1-2, with TRBD1 identical over 8 bases. Germline lookup yields CDR1 SQVTM and CDR2 ANQGSEA. The CDR3 consists of 15 residues. Here the CDR3 reads CSSFSVAGGSYGYTF. For the CDR3, the DNA is TGCAGTTCGTTTTCGGTGGCAGGGGGCTCCTATGGCTACACCTTC. The entire variable domain, with the rest obtained from reference TRBV29-1 and TRBJ1-2, is as follows: SAVISQKPSRDICQRGTSLTIQCQVDSQVTMMFWYRQQPGQSLTLIATANQGSEATYESGFVIDKFPISRPNLTFSTLTVSNMSPEDSSIYLCSSFSVAGGSYGYTFGSGTRLTVV.

This clonotype was counted many times. The chain employs TRBV20-1 and TRBJ1-5, with 12 positions matching TRBD1. The CDR3 totals 18 residues. The germline gives CDR1 DFQATT, CDR2 SNEGSKA (reference sequence). Germline trimming cut 5 bases from V and 1 base from J; bases unmatched to any gene: 12. The CDR3 DNA follows: TGCAGTGCTCCCGGGGGGACAGGGGGCAGGGTGAGCAATCAGCCCCAGCATTTT. Amino acid sequence: CSAPGGTGGRVSNQPQHF.

In this sample, this clonotype turned up many times. J is TRBJ2-7 and V is TRBV24-1, with 7 bases aligning to TRBD2. Unmatched junction bases numbered 4, after V lost 9 bases and J lost 0 bases. CDR1 is KGHDR, CDR2 SFDVKD, per germline. The CDR3 consists of 13 residues. CDR3 region: CATSGGSSYEQYF. The CDR3 bases are TGTGCCACCTCGGGGGGTAGCTCCTACGAGCAGTACTTC.

This clonotype was recorded a few times. V gene TRBV7-9 combines with J gene TRBJ2-7; D gene ambiguous. This CDR3 spans 14 amino acids. Looked up from germline, CDR1 is SEHNR and CDR2 is FQNEAQ (reference sequence). V shed 5 bases and J shed 3 bases, with 14 bases lying between them. CDR3 sequence reads: CASSQDRNGYEQYF. The CDR3 bases are TGTGCCAGCAGCCAAGATCGGAACGGCTACGAGCAGTACTTC.

The chain carries TRBV2 and TRBJ2-1; D call uncertain. V was shortened by 1 base and J by 12 bases, with 10 bases between the two germline ends. The CDR3 totals 12 residues. CDR1 and CDR2 from the germline V gene are SNHLY and FYNNEI. CDR3 DNA: TGTGCCAGCAGTGAAGGACAAGATACGCAGTTCTTC. Translating it yields CASSEGQDTQFF.